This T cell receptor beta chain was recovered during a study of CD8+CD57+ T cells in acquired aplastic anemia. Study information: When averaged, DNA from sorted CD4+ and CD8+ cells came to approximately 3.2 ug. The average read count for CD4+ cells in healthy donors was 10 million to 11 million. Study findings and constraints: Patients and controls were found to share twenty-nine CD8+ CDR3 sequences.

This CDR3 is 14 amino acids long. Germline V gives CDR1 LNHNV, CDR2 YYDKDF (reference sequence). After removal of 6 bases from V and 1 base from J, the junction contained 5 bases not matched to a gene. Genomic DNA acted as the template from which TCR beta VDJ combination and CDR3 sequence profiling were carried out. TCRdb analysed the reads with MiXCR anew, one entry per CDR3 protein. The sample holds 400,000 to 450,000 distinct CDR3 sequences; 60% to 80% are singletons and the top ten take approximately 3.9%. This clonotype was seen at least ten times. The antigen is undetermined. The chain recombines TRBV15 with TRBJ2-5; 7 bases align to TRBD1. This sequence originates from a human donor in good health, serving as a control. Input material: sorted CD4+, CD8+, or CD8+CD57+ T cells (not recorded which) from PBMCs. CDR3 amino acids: CATSRDSLQETQYF. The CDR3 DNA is TGTGCCACCAGTAGGGACAGTCTCCAAGAGACCCAGTACTTC. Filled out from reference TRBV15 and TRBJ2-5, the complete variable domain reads DAMVIQNPRYQVTQFGKPVTLSCSQTLNHNVMYWYQQKSSQAPKLLFHYYDKDFNNEADTPDNFQSRRPNTSFCFLDIRSPGLGDTAMYLCATSRDSLQETQYFGPGTRLLVL.